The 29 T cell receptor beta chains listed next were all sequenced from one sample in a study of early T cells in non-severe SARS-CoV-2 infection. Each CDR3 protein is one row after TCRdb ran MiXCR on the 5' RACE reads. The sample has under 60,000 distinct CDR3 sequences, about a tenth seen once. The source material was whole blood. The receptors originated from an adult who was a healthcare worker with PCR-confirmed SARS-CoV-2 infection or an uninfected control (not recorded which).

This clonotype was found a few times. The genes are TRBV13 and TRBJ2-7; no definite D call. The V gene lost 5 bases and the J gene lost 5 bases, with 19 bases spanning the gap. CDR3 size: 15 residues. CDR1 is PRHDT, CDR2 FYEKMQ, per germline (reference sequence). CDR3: CASSATITVRNEQYF. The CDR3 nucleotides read TGTGCCAGCAGCGCTACCATAACTGTACGTAACGAGCAGTACTTC.

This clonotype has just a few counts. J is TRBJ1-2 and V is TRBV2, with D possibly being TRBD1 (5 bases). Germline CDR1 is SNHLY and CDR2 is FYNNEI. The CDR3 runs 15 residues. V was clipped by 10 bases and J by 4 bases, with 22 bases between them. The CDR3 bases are TGTGCCACGTCCGTAATTCGGACGGGGGGCTATGGCTACACCTTC. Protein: CATSVIRTGGYGYTF.

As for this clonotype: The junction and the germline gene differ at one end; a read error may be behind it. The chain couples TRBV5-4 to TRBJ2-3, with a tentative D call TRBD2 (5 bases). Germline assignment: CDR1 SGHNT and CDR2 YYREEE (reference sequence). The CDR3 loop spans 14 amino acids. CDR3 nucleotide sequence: TGTACCAGCAGCTTGGAGGAGAGCACAGATACGCAGTATTTT. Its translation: CTSSLEESTDTQYF.

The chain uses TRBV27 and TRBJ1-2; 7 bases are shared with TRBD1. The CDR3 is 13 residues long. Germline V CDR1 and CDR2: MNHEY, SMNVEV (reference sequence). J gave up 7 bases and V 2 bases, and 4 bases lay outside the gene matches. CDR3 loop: CASSLEGAAGYTF. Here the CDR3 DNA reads TGTGCCAGCAGTTTAGAGGGGGCGGCTGGCTACACCTTC.

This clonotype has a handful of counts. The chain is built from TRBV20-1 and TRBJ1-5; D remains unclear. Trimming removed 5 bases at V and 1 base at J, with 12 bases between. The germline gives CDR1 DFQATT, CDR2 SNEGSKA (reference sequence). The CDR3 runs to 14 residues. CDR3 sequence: CSAYSAGSNQPQHF. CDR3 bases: TGCAGTGCTTACTCTGCCGGAAGCAATCAGCCCCAGCATTTT.

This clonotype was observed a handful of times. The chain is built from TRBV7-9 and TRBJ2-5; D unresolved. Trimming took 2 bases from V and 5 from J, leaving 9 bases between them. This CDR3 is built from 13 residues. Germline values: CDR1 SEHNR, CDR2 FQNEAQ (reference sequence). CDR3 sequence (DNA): TGTGCCAGCAGCTTACTGGATCTGGAGACCCAGTACTTC. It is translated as CASSLLDLETQYF.

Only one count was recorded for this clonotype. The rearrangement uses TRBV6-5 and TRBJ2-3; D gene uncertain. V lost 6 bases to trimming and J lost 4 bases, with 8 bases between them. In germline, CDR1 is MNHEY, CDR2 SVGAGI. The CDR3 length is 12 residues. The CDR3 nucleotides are TGTGCCAGCAGGGCAAGTTCAGATACGCAGTATTTT. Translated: CASRASSDTQYF.

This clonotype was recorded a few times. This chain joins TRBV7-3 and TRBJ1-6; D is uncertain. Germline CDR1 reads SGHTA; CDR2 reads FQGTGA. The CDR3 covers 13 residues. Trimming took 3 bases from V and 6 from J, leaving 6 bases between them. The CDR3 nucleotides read TGTGCCAGCAGCTTCGACGGTAATTCACCCCTCCACTTT. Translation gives CASSFDGNSPLHF.

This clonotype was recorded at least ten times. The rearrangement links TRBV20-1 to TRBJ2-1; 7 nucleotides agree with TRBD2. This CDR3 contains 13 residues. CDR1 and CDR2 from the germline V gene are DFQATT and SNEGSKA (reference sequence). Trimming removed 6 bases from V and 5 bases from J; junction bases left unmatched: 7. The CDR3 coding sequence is TGCAGTGCCACCCTAGCGGCTGACAATGAGCAGTTCTTC. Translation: CSATLAADNEQFF.

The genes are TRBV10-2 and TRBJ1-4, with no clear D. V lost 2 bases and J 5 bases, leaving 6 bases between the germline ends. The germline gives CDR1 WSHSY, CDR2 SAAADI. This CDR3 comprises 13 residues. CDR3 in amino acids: CASSEAANEKLFF. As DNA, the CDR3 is TGCGCCAGCAGTGAGGCAGCGAATGAAAAACTGTTTTTT.

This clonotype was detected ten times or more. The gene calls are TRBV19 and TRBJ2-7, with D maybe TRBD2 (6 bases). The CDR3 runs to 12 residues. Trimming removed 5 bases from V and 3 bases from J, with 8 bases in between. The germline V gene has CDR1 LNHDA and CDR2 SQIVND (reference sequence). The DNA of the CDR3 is TGTGCCAGTAGTGGAGCGGGCTACGAGCAGTACTTC. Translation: CASSGAGYEQYF.

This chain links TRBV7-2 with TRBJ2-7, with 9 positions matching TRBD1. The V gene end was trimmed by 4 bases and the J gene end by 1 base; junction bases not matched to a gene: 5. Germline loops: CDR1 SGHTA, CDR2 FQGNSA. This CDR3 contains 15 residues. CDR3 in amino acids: CASSSTGTGSYEQYF. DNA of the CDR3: TGTGCCAGCAGCTCTACCGGGACAGGGTCCTACGAGCAGTACTTC.

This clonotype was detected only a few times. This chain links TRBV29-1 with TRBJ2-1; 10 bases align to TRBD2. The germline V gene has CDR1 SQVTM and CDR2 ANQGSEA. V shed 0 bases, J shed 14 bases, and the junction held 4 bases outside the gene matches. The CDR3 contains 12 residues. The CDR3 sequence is CSVEEGSGGKFF. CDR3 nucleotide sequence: TGCAGCGTTGAAGAAGGTAGCGGGGGGAAGTTCTTC.

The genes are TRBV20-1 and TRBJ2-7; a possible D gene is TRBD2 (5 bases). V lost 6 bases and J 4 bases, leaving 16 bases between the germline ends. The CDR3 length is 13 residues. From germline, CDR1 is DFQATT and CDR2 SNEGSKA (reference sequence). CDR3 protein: CSARPGLSYEQYF. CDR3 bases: TGCAGTGCACGTCCAGGACTTTCTTACGAGCAGTACTTC.

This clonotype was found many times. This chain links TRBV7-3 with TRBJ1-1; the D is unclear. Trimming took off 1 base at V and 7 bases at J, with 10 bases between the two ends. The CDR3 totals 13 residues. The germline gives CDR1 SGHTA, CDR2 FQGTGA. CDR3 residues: CASSLMPELEAFF. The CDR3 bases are TGTGCCAGCAGCTTAATGCCGGAGCTTGAAGCTTTCTTT. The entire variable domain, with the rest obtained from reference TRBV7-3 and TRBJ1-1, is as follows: GAGVSQTPSNKVTEKGKYVELRCDPISGHTALYWYRQSLGQGPEFLIYFQGTGAADDSGLPNDRFFAVRPEGSVSTLKIQRTERGDSAVYLCASSLMPELEAFFGQGTRLTVV.

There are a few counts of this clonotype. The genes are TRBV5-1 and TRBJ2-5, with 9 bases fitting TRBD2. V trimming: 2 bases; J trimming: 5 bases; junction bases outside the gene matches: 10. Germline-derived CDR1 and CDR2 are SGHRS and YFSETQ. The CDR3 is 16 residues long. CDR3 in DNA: TGCGCCAGCAGCTTCGACTACGGGACTAGCTTTGAGACCCAGTACTTC. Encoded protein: CASSFDYGTSFETQYF.

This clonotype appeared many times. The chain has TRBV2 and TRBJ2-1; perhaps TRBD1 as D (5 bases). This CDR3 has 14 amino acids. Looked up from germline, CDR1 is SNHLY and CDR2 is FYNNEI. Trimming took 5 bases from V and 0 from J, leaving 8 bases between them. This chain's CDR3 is CASSRGSSYNEQFF. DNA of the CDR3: TGTGCCAGCAGTAGGGGAAGCTCCTACAATGAGCAGTTCTTC.

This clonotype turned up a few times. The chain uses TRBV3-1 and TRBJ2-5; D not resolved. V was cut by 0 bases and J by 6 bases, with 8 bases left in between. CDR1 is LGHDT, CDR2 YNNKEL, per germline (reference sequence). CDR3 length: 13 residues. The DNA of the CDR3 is TGTGCCAGCAGCCAAGATAGGGTACAGACCCAGTACTTC. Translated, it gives CASSQDRVQTQYF.

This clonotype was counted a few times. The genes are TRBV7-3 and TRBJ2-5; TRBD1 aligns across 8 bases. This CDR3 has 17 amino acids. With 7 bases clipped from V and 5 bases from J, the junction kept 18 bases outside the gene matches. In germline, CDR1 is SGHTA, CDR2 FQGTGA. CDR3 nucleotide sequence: TGTGCCAGCACATCGAAAGCGCAGGGACAGGACCTGGAGACCCAGTACTTC. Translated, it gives CASTSKAQGQDLETQYF.

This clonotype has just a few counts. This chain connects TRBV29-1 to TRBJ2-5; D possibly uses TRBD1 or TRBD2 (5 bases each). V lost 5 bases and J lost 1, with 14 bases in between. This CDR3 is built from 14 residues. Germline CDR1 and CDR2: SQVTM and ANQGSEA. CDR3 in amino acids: CSVSDRGPQETQYF. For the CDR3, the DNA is TGCAGCGTTTCCGACCGGGGCCCCCAAGAGACCCAGTACTTC.

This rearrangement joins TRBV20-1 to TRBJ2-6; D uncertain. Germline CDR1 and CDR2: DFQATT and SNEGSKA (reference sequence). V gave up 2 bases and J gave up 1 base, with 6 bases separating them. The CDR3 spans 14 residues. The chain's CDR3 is CSARSVSGANVLTF. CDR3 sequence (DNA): TGCAGTGCTAGAAGTGTGTCTGGGGCCAACGTCCTGACTTTC.

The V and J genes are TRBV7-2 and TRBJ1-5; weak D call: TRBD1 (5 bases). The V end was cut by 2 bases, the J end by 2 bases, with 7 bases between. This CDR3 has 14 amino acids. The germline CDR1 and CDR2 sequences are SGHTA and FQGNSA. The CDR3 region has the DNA TGTGCCAGCAGCTTACAACAGGGCAATCAGCCCCAGCATTTT. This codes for CASSLQQGNQPQHF.

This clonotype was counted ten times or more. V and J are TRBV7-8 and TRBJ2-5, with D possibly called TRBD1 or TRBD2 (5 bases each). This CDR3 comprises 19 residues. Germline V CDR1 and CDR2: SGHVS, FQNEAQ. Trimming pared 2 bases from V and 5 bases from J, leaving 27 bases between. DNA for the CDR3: TGTGCCAGCAGCTTACCCTCGGGGTCCGTGGGGCCGTGGGGCGAGACCCAGTACTTC. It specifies CASSLPSGSVGPWGETQYF. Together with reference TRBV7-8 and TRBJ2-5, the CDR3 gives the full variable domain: GAGVSQSPRYKVAKRGQDVALRCDPISGHVSLFWYQQALGQGPEFLTYFQNEAQLDKSGLPSDRFFAERPEGSVSTLKIQRTQQEDSAVYLCASSLPSGSVGPWGETQYFGPGTRLLVL.

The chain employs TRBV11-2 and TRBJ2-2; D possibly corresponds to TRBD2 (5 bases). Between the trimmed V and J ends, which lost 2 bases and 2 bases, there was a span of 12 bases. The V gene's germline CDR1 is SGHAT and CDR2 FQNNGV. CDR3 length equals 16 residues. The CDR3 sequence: CASSLISTRNTGELFF. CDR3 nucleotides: TGTGCCAGCAGCTTAATCTCCACTAGAAACACCGGGGAGCTGTTTTTT.

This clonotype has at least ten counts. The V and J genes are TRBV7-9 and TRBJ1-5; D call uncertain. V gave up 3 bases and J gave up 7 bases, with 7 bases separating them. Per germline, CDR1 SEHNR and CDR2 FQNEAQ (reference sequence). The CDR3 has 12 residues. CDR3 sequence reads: CASSFVNQPQHF. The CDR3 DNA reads TGTGCCAGCAGCTTCGTTAACCAGCCCCAGCATTTT.

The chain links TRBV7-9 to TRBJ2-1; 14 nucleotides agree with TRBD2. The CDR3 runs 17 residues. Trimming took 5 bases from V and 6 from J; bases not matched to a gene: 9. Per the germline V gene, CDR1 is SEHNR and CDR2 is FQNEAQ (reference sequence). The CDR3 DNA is TGTGCCAGCAGCCCTGACCTCGGACTAGCGGGGGGCAATGAGCAGTTCTTC. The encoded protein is CASSPDLGLAGGNEQFF.

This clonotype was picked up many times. CDR3 protein: CASRKGPEGDTQYF. The CDR3 DNA sequence: TGTGCCAGCAGAAAAGGACCGGAGGGCGATACGCAGTATTTT. The chain recombines TRBV6-5 with TRBJ2-3; weak D call: TRBD2 (6 bases). CDR1 is MNHEY and CDR2 is SVGAGI in the germline V gene. This CDR3 region has 14 residues. V lost 6 bases and J 6 bases, leaving 16 bases between the germline ends.

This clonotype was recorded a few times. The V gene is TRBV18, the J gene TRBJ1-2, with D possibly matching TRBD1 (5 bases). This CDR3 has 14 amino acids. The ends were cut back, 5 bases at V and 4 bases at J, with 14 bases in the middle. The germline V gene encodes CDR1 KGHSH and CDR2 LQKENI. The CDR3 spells CASSFETGTYGYTF. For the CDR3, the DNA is TGTGCCAGCTCATTCGAGACCGGGACCTATGGCTACACCTTC.

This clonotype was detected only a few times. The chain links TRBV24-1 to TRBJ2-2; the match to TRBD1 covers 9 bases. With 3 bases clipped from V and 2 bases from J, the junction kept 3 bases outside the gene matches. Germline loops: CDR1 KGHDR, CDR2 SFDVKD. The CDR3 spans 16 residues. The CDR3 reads CATSDVGQGNTGELFF. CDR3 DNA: TGTGCCACCAGTGATGTGGGACAGGGAAACACCGGGGAGCTGTTTTTT.